The 30 T cell receptor beta chains given below trace back to one sample, sequenced in a study of cytomegalovirus exposure and HLA in healthy donors. It was with 60 Vbeta and 13 Jbeta primers that the PCR ran. Data came from immunoSEQ multiplex PCR; TCRdb stores just in-frame clones and leaves some out. The repertoire consists of over 150,000 clones, with 77% occurring once and the leading ten covering roughly 3.7%. The specimen was PBMCs. The source is a young man in good health and CMV-seropositive.

Only one count was recorded for this clone. The gene calls are TRBV28 and TRBJ1-1, with 9 bases matching TRBD1. V trimming: 3 bases; J trimming: 6 bases; junction bases outside the gene matches: 8. Germline values: CDR1 MDHEN, CDR2 SYDVKM. This CDR3 is built from 15 residues. The CDR3 DNA reads as TGTGCCAGCAGTTTGGGGGACAGGGTAATATCTGAAGCTTTCTTT. Its translation is CASSLGDRVISEAFF.

This sequence joins TRBV30 and TRBJ2-2, with TRBD1 matching 8 bases. Looked up from germline, CDR1 is GTSNPN and CDR2 is SVGIG (reference sequence). The CDR3 length is 16 residues. After removal of 3 bases from V and 4 bases from J, the junction contained 10 bases not matched to a gene. CDR3 DNA: TGTGCCTGGAGCCTGGACAGGGTCGGGGCCACCGGGGAGCTGTTTTTT. Its translation is CAWSLDRVGATGELFF.

The chain uses TRBV2 and TRBJ2-5, with 8 nucleotides matching TRBD1. The J call may be incorrect, as the DNA end agrees better with TRBJ2-7. CDR1 and CDR2 from the germline V gene are SNHLY and FYNNEI. This CDR3 region has 13 residues. The CDR3 DNA reads TGTGCCAGCAAAGGGACAGGTGGATTCGAGCAGTACTTC. Protein: CASKGTGGFEQYF.

For the CDR3, the DNA is TGCGCCAGCAGCTTGGTGGGGGCGCCCACCTACGAGCAGTACTTC. Translated: CASSLVGAPTYEQYF. The V gene is TRBV5-1, the J gene TRBJ2-7; D possibly corresponds to TRBD1 (6 bases). V was clipped by 0 bases and J by 2 bases, with 12 bases between them. This CDR3 comprises 15 residues. Germline values: CDR1 SGHRS, CDR2 YFSETQ.

The genes are TRBV2 and TRBJ2-7; 7 nucleotides align to TRBD2. Germline assignment: CDR1 SNHLY and CDR2 FYNNEI. V dropped 3 bases and J dropped 0; count of bases not matched to a gene: 2. This CDR3 is built from 14 residues. The CDR3 region is CASSEGGSSYEQYF. The DNA of the CDR3 is TGTGCCAGCAGTGAGGGCGGGAGCTCCTACGAGCAGTACTTC.

The chain links TRBV4-1 to TRBJ2-7; TRBD1 might be the D (6 bases). In germline, CDR1 is MGHRA, CDR2 YSYEKL. CDR3 length equals 11 residues. Between the trimmed V and J ends, which lost 4 bases and 6 bases, there was a span of 7 bases. The CDR3 DNA sequence: TGCGCCAGCAGCCCAGGGGTCGAGCAGTACTTC. This translates into CASSPGVEQYF.

The chain couples TRBV18 to TRBJ2-7; TRBD2 matches at 11 bases. The CDR3 consists of 16 residues. V lost 3 bases to trimming and J lost 0 bases; unmatched junction nucleotides: 4. The germline gives CDR1 KGHSH, CDR2 LQKENI. The CDR3 nucleotides read TGTGCCAGCTCACCTCTAGCGGGGGGTAGCTCCTACGAGCAGTACTTC. Protein product: CASSPLAGGSSYEQYF.

V gene TRBV4-3 combines with J gene TRBJ1-4; 9 bases line up with TRBD1. CDR1 and CDR2 from the germline V gene are LGHNA and YSLEER. The length of the CDR3 is 16 residues. Trimming took 5 bases from V and 5 from J; bases not matched to a gene: 9. The CDR3 region has the DNA TGCGCCAGCAGCAGCTTTCTGGACAGGGGCAATGAAAAACTGTTTTTT. Translated: CASSSFLDRGNEKLFF.

The chain is built from TRBV5-1 and TRBJ2-7, with D possibly matching TRBD2 (5 bases). Looked up from germline, CDR1 is SGHRS and CDR2 is YFSETQ. This CDR3 is built from 16 residues. The V end lost 0 bases, the J end lost 2 bases, and 15 bases lay between the germline ends. The CDR3 spells CASSLAPEPTTYEQYF. CDR3 nucleotides: TGCGCCAGCAGCTTGGCCCCAGAACCGACTACCTACGAGCAGTACTTC.

The V and J genes are TRBV30 and TRBJ1-2, with 8 bases matching TRBD1. With V trimmed by 0 bases and J by 7 bases, 13 bases remained unmatched. CDR3 length: 16 amino acids. CDR1 is GTSNPN, CDR2 SVGIG, per germline (reference sequence). The CDR3 coding sequence is TGTGCCTGGAGTGTACAACCCAGGCAGGGGGCTCGTGGCTACACCTTC. Translation: CAWSVQPRQGARGYTF.

The genes are TRBV7-9 and TRBJ2-1; D is perhaps TRBD2 (7 bases). The CDR3 is made up of 19 amino acids. CDR1 is SEHNR, CDR2 FQNEAQ, per germline (reference sequence). Trimming stripped 3 bases from V and 4 bases from J, with 25 bases between. The CDR3 DNA sequence: TGTGCCAGCAGCTTTTTAACGCGAGGCGGGGGCCAATTTTACAATGAGCAGTTCTTC. Protein sequence: CASSFLTRGGGQFYNEQFF.

This chain links TRBV5-4 with TRBJ2-7; the D gene is possibly TRBD2 (6 bases). Germline assignment: CDR1 SGHNT and CDR2 YYREEE (reference sequence). The CDR3 sequence is 13 residues long. V lost 5 bases and J lost 4, with 13 bases in between. CDR3: CASSSEGLYEQYF. The CDR3, as DNA: TGTGCCAGCAGTTCGGAGGGGCTATACGAGCAGTACTTC.

The V and J genes are TRBV18 and TRBJ2-2; 10 nucleotides line up with TRBD1. Germline values: CDR1 KGHSH, CDR2 LQKENI. The CDR3 length is 16 residues. Losses at the gene ends were 1 base for V and 5 bases for J; bases not matched to a gene: 4. CDR3 sequence reads: CASSPHGDRGTGELFF. In DNA, the CDR3 is TGTGCCAGCTCACCACACGGGGACAGGGGTACCGGGGAGCTGTTTTTT.

The V call is TRBV25-1, the J call TRBJ2-7; a weak D match, TRBD1 (6 bases). Germline loops: CDR1 MGHDK, CDR2 SYGVNS. Trimming pared 8 bases from V and 7 bases from J, leaving 15 bases between. The CDR3 sequence is 12 residues long. Written as DNA, the CDR3 is TGTGCCAGCCTGGGACAAACCCGAGAGCAGTACTTC. The encoded protein is CASLGQTREQYF.

The V and J genes are TRBV19 and TRBJ1-4; a possible D gene is TRBD1 (5 bases). V was shortened by 6 bases and J by 8 bases, with 16 bases between the two germline ends. CDR1 LNHDA and CDR2 SQIVND come from the germline V gene (reference sequence). The CDR3 covers 14 residues. The CDR3 DNA sequence: TGTGCCAGTAGGTCGCGGGGGGACGGAGAAAAACTGTTTTTT. It codes for CASRSRGDGEKLFF.

V is TRBV27 and J is TRBJ1-2; the D is unclear. V dropped 6 bases and J dropped 2 bases, with 13 bases sitting between them. Germline V gene lookup returns CDR1 MNHEY and CDR2 SMNVEV (reference sequence). CDR3 length: 14 amino acids. DNA of the CDR3: TGTGCCAGCAGACCCCTGGGCTCCAACTATGGCTACACCTTC. This sequence encodes CASRPLGSNYGYTF.

V is TRBV5-1 and J is TRBJ2-2; 8 bases agree with TRBD2. The CDR3 spans 19 residues. With V trimmed by 2 bases and J by 6 bases, 18 bases remained unmatched. The germline V gene has CDR1 SGHRS and CDR2 YFSETQ. The CDR3 DNA sequence: TGCGCCAGCAGCTTAGATGCAGGCCCGGGACTAGATAGTTCCGGGGAGCTGTTTTTT. It codes for CASSLDAGPGLDSSGELFF.

V usage is TRBV6-5 and J usage is TRBJ2-3; 9 bases align to TRBD2. Germline CDR1 MNHEY, CDR2 SVGAGI. With V trimmed by 1 base and J by 12 bases, 14 bases remained unmatched. This CDR3 contains 16 residues. The CDR3 nucleotides are TGTGCCAGCAGTTACTTCTTGCGGGGGGGCCAGTTTCATCAGTATTTT. This sequence encodes CASSYFLRGGQFHQYF.

CDR3 nucleotide sequence: TGTGCCAGCAGCTCAACCTACGAGCAGTACTTC. Translating it yields CASSSTYEQYF. The rearrangement uses TRBV5-4 and TRBJ2-7; D uncertain. The CDR3 loop spans 11 amino acids. In germline, CDR1 is SGHNT, CDR2 YYREEE (reference sequence). The germline V and J ends were trimmed by 3 bases and 2 bases, with 3 bases remaining between them.

The J gene is TRBJ2-5, the V gene TRBV5-1, with D tentatively TRBD1 (6 bases). Germline-derived CDR1 and CDR2 are SGHRS and YFSETQ. Trimming cost V 0 bases and J 7 bases, with 10 bases left between them. This CDR3 is 13 amino acids long. CDR3 region: CASSLGQVVTQYF. The CDR3 DNA reads as TGCGCCAGCAGCTTGGGACAGGTCGTGACCCAGTACTTC.

The rearrangement uses TRBV10-2 and TRBJ1-6; 7 bases are shared with TRBD1. Per germline, CDR1 WSHSY and CDR2 SAAADI. V lost 6 bases to trimming and J lost 5 bases; unmatched junction nucleotides: 7. This CDR3 has 15 residues. The chain's CDR3 is CASSDDRANNSPLHF. CDR3 nucleotides: TGCGCCAGCAGCGATGACAGGGCTAATAATTCACCCCTCCACTTT.

In its sample, this clone was seen once. The chain carries TRBV27 and TRBJ2-7, with 10 nucleotides matching TRBD1. CDR1 is MNHEY, CDR2 SMNVEV, per germline (reference sequence). The V gene end was trimmed by 5 bases and the J gene end by 4 bases; junction bases not matched to a gene: 8. This CDR3 has 15 amino acids. This CDR3 reads CASSPAGQGVYEQYF. CDR3 DNA: TGTGCCAGCAGTCCCGCAGGACAGGGGGTTTACGAGCAGTACTTC.

The V and J genes are TRBV4-3 and TRBJ1-5; D gene ambiguous. CDR1 is LGHNA and CDR2 is YSLEER in the germline V gene. Trimming took 1 base from V and 3 from J, leaving 7 bases between them. This CDR3 has 14 residues. In DNA, the CDR3 is TGCGCCAGCAGCCAAGCAGGCCTCAATCAGCCCCAGCATTTT. It specifies CASSQAGLNQPQHF.

The rearrangement uses TRBV10-3 and TRBJ2-3, with D perhaps assigned TRBD1 or TRBD2 (5 bases each). Looked up from germline, CDR1 is ENHRY and CDR2 is SYGVKD. The CDR3 consists of 12 residues. V shed 6 bases and J shed 5 bases, with 9 bases lying between them. The CDR3 sequence is CAIREDIDTQYF. CDR3 DNA: TGTGCCATCAGGGAGGACATAGATACGCAGTATTTT.

V and J are TRBV5-5 and TRBJ2-7, with TRBD2 identical over 7 bases. This CDR3 has 14 residues. Losses at the gene ends were 0 bases for V and 3 bases for J; bases not matched to a gene: 3. In germline, CDR1 is SGHKS, CDR2 YYEKEE (reference sequence). CDR3 sequence (DNA): TGTGCCAGCAGCTTGGCGCGCGGGGGCTACGAGCAGTACTTC. As protein: CASSLARGGYEQYF.

The chain is built from TRBV4-3 and TRBJ2-3; 8 nucleotides align to TRBD1. The junction had 5 bases not matched to a gene; V was cut back by 3 bases and J by 0 bases. Germline V lookup: CDR1 LGHNA, CDR2 YSLEER. This CDR3 has 16 amino acids. The CDR3 nucleotides read TGCGCCAGCAGCCAGACAGGGGTTCCTAGCACAGATACGCAGTATTTT. Its translation: CASSQTGVPSTDTQYF.

This clone has just one count. The chain combines TRBV27 with TRBJ2-1, with 11 bases aligning to TRBD1. This CDR3 contains 17 residues. Per germline, CDR1 MNHEY and CDR2 SMNVEV (reference sequence). The V segment lost 5 bases and the J segment 0 bases; nucleotides outside the gene matches: 6. CDR3 coding DNA: TGTGCCAGCAGTCCGGACAGGGGGCAAACCTCCTACAATGAGCAGTTCTTC. Its protein is CASSPDRGQTSYNEQFF.

This chain links TRBV18 with TRBJ2-7; no reliable D call. CDR3 size: 15 residues. Germline assignment: CDR1 KGHSH and CDR2 LQKENI. Trimming took off 0 bases at V and 4 bases at J, with 13 bases between the two ends. CDR3 region: CASSPPSSGSYEQYF. Written as DNA, the CDR3 is TGTGCCAGCTCACCACCGTCTAGTGGCTCATACGAGCAGTACTTC.

The J gene is TRBJ2-4, the V gene TRBV10-3; 8 bases align to TRBD1. The CDR3 has 13 residues. The ends lost 6 bases at V and 8 bases at J; junction bases unmatched: 6. The germline gives CDR1 ENHRY, CDR2 SYGVKD. The CDR3 coding sequence is TGTGCCATCAGGGACAGGGAAGCGGACATTCAGTACTTC. Protein product: CAIRDREADIQYF.

Notes on this clone: An end of the junction does not agree with germline; a read error may underlie this. The chain is built from TRBV4-1 and TRBJ1-2, with 10 bases fitting TRBD1. The V gene's germline CDR1 is MGHRA and CDR2 YSYEKL. This CDR3 has 16 amino acids. CDR3 sequence (DNA): TGCGCCAGCCGCCAACCCGGGACAGGGGTGGACTATGGCTACACCTTC. Translated, it gives CASRQPGTGVDYGYTF.